This T cell receptor beta chain stems from a study of blood T cells in healthy people across ages. Across the study: When template switching was applied, about one barcoded beta molecule was captured per two T cells.

Study-level results: The donors' CMV status was not determined, possibly confounding changes in expanded clonotypes.

With a J-beta primer mix and a sample-barcoded 5' primer, a second PCR ran roughly 7 to 11 cycles. Samples each returned at least 3 million CDR3-containing paired-end reads. One entry per CDR3 protein results from TCRdb running MiXCR on the 5' RACE reads. This table has about 620,000 distinct CDR3 sequences, over 20% appearing once. Trimming stripped 4 bases from V and 2 bases from J, with 8 bases between. This CDR3 comprises 13 residues. Germline V gives CDR1 MNHNS, CDR2 SASEGT. About this clonotype itself: The target antigen is unknown.

Donors gave around 9.8 milliliters of peripheral blood apiece. The chain recombines TRBV6-1 with TRBJ1-2; D gene ambiguous. Specimen: blood. This sequence was found in a man between 65 and 85 years old in good health. DNA of the CDR3: TGTGCCAGCAGTGTTCGGCCCAACTATGGCTACACCTTC. Protein sequence: CASSVRPNYGYTF.